These T cell receptor beta chains were read from a single sample in a study of T cells in localized non-small cell lung cancer. Produced via immunoSEQ multiplex PCR; TCRdb's table is partial and in-frame only. The sample lists around 2,800 clones; around 25% were seen once. Sample: normal lung tissue next to the tumor, taken before any cancer treatment. The receptors stem from a male donor at least 60 years old with stage II lung adenocarcinoma. Each CDR3 is given with its conserved first and last residue. Fields, in order: clone size, V gene, J gene, D gene, CDR3 protein, CDR3 DNA. The D gene is left open where the match is weak. The size entry is marked missing in some rows and otherwise reads once, few, many or a size class.

-	TRBV15	TRBJ2-5	TRBD2	CATSRVGGGQETQYF	TGTGCCACCAGCAGAGTTGGGGGGGGGCAAGAGACCCAGTACTTC
few	TRBV9	TRBJ1-1	-	CASSGGRAEAFF	TGTGCCAGCAGTGGTGGGCGGGCTGAAGCTTTCTTT
few	TRBV7-2	TRBJ1-6	-	CASTKAYNSPLHF	TGTGCCAGCACAAAGGCGTATAATTCACCCCTCCACTTT
-	TRBV28	TRBJ1-5	-	CASSLVPGPQHF	TGTGCCAGCAGTTTGGTCCCCGGGCCCCAGCATTTT
few	TRBV6-8	TRBJ1-1	-	CASSSFGGGNTEAFF	TGTGCCAGCAGTTCCTTCGGGGGAGGGAACACTGAAGCTTTCTTT
-	TRBV11-3	TRBJ2-1	-	CASSRTAASYNEQFF	TGTGCCAGCAGTAGGACGGCAGCGTCCTACAATGAGCAGTTCTTC
few	TRBV14	TRBJ1-3	-	CASSPLERSSGNTIYF	TGTGCCAGCAGCCCTTTGGAAAGAAGCTCTGGAAACACCATATATTTT
-	TRBV6-8	TRBJ2-1	TRBD2	CATTPRLAGDKQFF	TGTGCCACCACACCGAGACTAGCGGGGGACAAGCAGTTCTTC
-	TRBV11-3	TRBJ2-5	TRBD1	CASSLGQGAVETQYF	TGTGCCAGCAGCTTAGGGCAGGGGGCGGTGGAGACCCAGTACTTC
-	TRBV19	TRBJ1-2	-	CASSIRDGYGYTF	TGTGCCAGTAGTATCCGGGACGGCTATGGCTACACCTTC
-	TRBV6-8	TRBJ1-1	-	CASRETANTEAFF	TGTGCCAGCAGGGAGACAGCGAACACTGAAGCTTTCTTT
-	TRBV19	TRBJ2-3	-	CASSWQGSTDTQYF	TGTGCCAGTAGTTGGCAGGGTAGCACAGATACGCAGTATTTT
-	TRBV6-7	TRBJ2-1	TRBD2	CASSESAGGEQFF	TGTGCCAGCAGTGAATCGGCGGGGGGTGAGCAGTTCTTC
-	TRBV19	TRBJ1-1	TRBD1	CASRAGGPNTEAFF	TGTGCCAGTAGGGCAGGGGGGCCGAACACTGAAGCTTTCTTT
medium-sized	TRBV11-3	TRBJ1-1	TRBD1	CASSPGTGVGNTEAFF	TGTGCCAGCAGCCCTGGGACAGGAGTGGGGAACACTGAAGCTTTCTTT
-	TRBV5-1	TRBJ1-1	TRBD1	CASSSQTGENTEAFF	TGCGCCAGCAGCTCCCAAACAGGGGAGAACACTGAAGCTTTCTTT
few	TRBV7-1	TRBJ2-3	-	CASSLGTFGGTQYF	TGTGCCAGCAGCCTCGGGACCTTTGGAGGTACGCAGTATTTT
-	TRBV2	TRBJ2-1	-	CASLASSYNEQFF	TGTGCCAGCTTAGCGAGCTCCTACAATGAGCAGTTCTTC
-	TRBV30	TRBJ2-4	-	CAWRAENIQYF	TGTGCCTGGAGGGCAGAAAACATTCAGTACTTC
few	TRBV10-3	TRBJ1-5	-	CAISDENYNQPQHF	TGTGCCATCAGTGACGAGAATTACAATCAGCCCCAGCATTTT
-	TRBV11-3	TRBJ2-7	TRBD1	CASSLPGQGSYEQYF	TGTGCCAGCAGCTTACCGGGACAGGGGAGCTACGAGCAGTACTTC
-	TRBV25-1	TRBJ2-1	-	CASSEWGQPNNNEQFF	TGTGCCAGCAGTGAATGGGGACAACCGAACAACAATGAGCAGTTCTTC
-	TRBV5-1	TRBJ1-2	-	CASSSSPTLNYGYTF	TGCGCCAGCAGCTCGTCCCCTACCCTTAACTATGGCTACACCTTC
few	TRBV28	TRBJ2-7	TRBD1	CASSFPGTGFREQYF	TGTGCCAGCAGTTTTCCCGGGACAGGTTTTCGCGAGCAGTACTTC
-	TRBV28	TRBJ2-7	-	CASSLAGANHEQYF	TGTGCCAGCAGTTTAGCGGGGGCCAACCACGAGCAGTACTTC
-	TRBV6-8	TRBJ1-1	-	CASSYSGMRGLFTEAFF	TGTGCCAGCAGTTACTCAGGCATGAGGGGTCTTTTCACTGAAGCTTTCTTT
-	TRBV19	TRBJ2-1	TRBD1	CASSPTGGRNEQFF	TGTGCCAGTAGTCCCACAGGGGGCCGCAATGAGCAGTTCTTC
many	TRBV11-3	TRBJ1-2	-	CASSLESRGGYGYTF	TGTGCCAGCAGCTTAGAGTCTCGGGGTGGATATGGCTACACCTTC
-	TRBV30	TRBJ1-1	-	CAWSSRGTEAFF	TGTGCCTGGAGCTCTAGGGGCACTGAAGCTTTCTTT
-	TRBV14	TRBJ1-2	-	CASSQDSRFYGYTF	TGTGCCAGCAGCCAAGATTCCAGATTCTATGGCTACACCTTC
-	TRBV9	TRBJ2-7	TRBD1	CASSRGQGGYEQYF	TGTGCCAGCAGCCGAGGACAGGGGGGCTACGAGCAGTACTTC
-	TRBV6-8	TRBJ1-1	-	CASSRQVYTEAFF	TGTGCCAGCAGTCGACAGGTATACACTGAAGCTTTCTTT
few	TRBV6-8	TRBJ1-2	TRBD1	CASSPTGALYGYTF	TGTGCCAGCAGCCCTACAGGGGCGCTATATGGCTACACCTTC
-	TRBV18	TRBJ2-7	-	CASSRGREEFYEQYF	TGTGCCAGCTCTCGGGGAAGGGAAGAGTTCTACGAGCAGTACTTC
few	TRBV9	TRBJ1-3	-	CASSPQADTIYF	TGTGCCAGCAGCCCCCAGGCGGACACCATATATTTT
medium-sized	TRBV9	TRBJ1-2	-	CASSVGGSNYGYTF	TGTGCCAGCAGCGTAGGTGGCAGTAACTATGGCTACACCTTC
few	TRBV11-3	TRBJ2-3	TRBD2	CASSFGLDTDTQYF	TGTGCCAGCAGCTTTGGACTAGACACAGATACGCAGTATTTT
-	TRBV11-3	TRBJ2-1	-	CASSSYSVSYNEQFF	TGTGCCAGCAGCTCCTACAGCGTTTCCTACAATGAGCAGTTCTTC
-	TRBV6-8	TRBJ1-2	TRBD1	CASMSTGAGGQTGYTF	TGTGCCAGCATGTCGACAGGGGCCGGTGGGCAAACGGGCTACACCTTC
few	TRBV30	TRBJ2-3	-	CAWSAYDTQYF	TGTGCCTGGAGTGCCTACGATACGCAGTATTTT
few	TRBV11-3	TRBJ2-1	-	CASSLGLVSNNEQFF	TGTGCCAGCAGCTTAGGACTAGTCAGTAACAATGAGCAGTTCTTC
-	TRBV11-3	TRBJ1-2	TRBD1	CASSLGTGNDYGYTF	TGTGCCAGCAGCTTAGGGACAGGGAACGATTATGGCTACACCTTC
few	TRBV6-1	TRBJ2-7	-	CAISEGRGTYEQYF	TGTGCCATCAGTGAAGGCAGGGGAACCTACGAGCAGTACTTC
large	TRBV9	TRBJ1-1	-	CASSSTPENTEAFF	TGTGCCAGCAGCTCCACGCCGGAGAACACTGAAGCTTTCTTT
-	TRBV19	TRBJ2-2	-	CASSIATGDTGELFF	TGTGCCAGTAGTATAGCCACCGGTGACACCGGGGAGCTGTTTTTT